This TCR beta chain is drawn from a study of blood T cell repertoires in COVID-19. About the study: Sites across the United States, Italy and Spain contributed samples from acute and convalescent COVID-19.

Source study methods: Reference gene primers were amplified, and this amplification served to estimate nucleated cell counts. The method was immunoSEQ multiplex PCR; TCRdb's version includes in-frame clones alone and lacks a portion of them. V and J calls and clone size follow that table, whereas D and trimming were derived from the DNA. Of 200,000 to 250,000 clones listed, roughly 84% are singletons. The CDR3 loop spans 12 amino acids. Trimming took 6 bases from V and 10 from J, leaving 15 bases between them. Germline CDR1 is MNHEY and CDR2 is SMNVEV (reference sequence). This TCR came from a woman older than 75 with acute or convalescent COVID-19. The rearrangement joins TRBV27 to TRBJ1-2, with a possible D match to TRBD1 (6 bases). Sequenced sample: peripheral blood. The CDR3 nucleotides are TGTGCCAGCAGGGGATGGGGGCGCGACTACACCTTC. Its translation: CASRGWGRDYTF.